The sample holds a few counts of the clone carrying this T cell receptor (beta chain). Its antigen remains unknown. Expressed TCRB transcripts were sequenced, since all the RNA that had been isolated was reverse transcribed. Clones were sequenced by immunoSEQ multiplex PCR, and TCRdb holds only the in-frame ones, with some missing. The table lists roughly 330,000 clones, 11% of them singletons. Germline CDR1 reads SEHNR; CDR2 reads FQNEAQ (reference sequence). The CDR3 has 18 amino acids. V was clipped by 5 bases and J by 2 bases; unmatched bases: 15. The data were obtained in a study of beta chain features in type 1 diabetes. General observations from the study: For Type 1 diabetes patients, all four CD4+ subsets carried TCRB CDR3s that were moderately but significantly shorter.

All of the sorted populations showed purity greater than 95%. The gene calls are TRBV7-9 and TRBJ2-3; 8 nucleotides agree with TRBD2. The specimen was naive CD4+ T cells from blood. The TCR comes from a woman in her 30s in good health. CDR3 sequence: CASSLPRSAGAPTDTQYF. CDR3 nucleotide sequence: TGTGCCAGCAGCCTACCTCGGTCAGCGGGGGCTCCCACAGATACGCAGTATTTT.